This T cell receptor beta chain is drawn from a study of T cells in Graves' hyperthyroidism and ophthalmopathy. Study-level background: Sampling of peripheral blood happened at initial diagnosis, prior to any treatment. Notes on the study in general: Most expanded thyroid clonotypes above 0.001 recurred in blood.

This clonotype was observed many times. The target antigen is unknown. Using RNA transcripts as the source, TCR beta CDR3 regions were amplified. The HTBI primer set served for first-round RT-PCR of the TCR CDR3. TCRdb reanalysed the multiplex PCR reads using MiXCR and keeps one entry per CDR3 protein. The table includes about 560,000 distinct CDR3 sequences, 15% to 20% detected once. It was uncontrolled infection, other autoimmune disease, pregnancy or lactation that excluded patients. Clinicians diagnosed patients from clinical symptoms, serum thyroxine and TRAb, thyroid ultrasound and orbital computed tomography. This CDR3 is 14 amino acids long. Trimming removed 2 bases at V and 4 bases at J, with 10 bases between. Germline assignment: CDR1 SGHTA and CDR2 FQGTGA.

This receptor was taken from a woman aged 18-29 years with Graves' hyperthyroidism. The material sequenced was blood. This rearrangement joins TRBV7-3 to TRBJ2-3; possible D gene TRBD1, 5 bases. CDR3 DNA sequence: TGTGCCAGCAGCTTATCTAACAGGCCAGATACGCAGTATTTT. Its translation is CASSLSNRPDTQYF.